Here is one T cell receptor beta chain with its context. Antigen: not known. This sample was taken from a study of CD8 T cells in Susac syndrome. Findings and limits, study-wide: The study's TCR sequencing and HLA analysis drew on a certain number of individuals. That number was acknowledged as relatively small.

Sequencing of TCR beta covered CD8+ and CD4+ T cells obtained from blood. The patients serving as multiple sclerosis controls were treatment-naive. They had stable or active relapsing-remitting disease and fulfilled revised McDonald criteria. Trimming left V 4 bases short and J 7 bases short, with 16 bases between. The CDR3 length is 14 residues. In germline, CDR1 is GTSNPN, CDR2 SVGIG (reference sequence). The authors reverse transcribed roughly 0.5 to 1 ug RNA with random hexamers. immunoSEQ multiplex PCR amplified TCR beta CDR3 across 54 Vbeta, 13 Jbeta. TCRdb processed the immunoSEQ multiplex PCR reads anew with MiXCR; each CDR3 protein has one entry. Of around 120,000 distinct CDR3 sequences in the sample, roughly 94% are singletons; the top ten hold 0.1% to 0.15%.

Sequencing was carried out using CD4+ T cells from PBMCs. This TCR was recovered from a human donor with multiple sclerosis. The chain has TRBV30 and TRBJ2-2; a possible D gene is TRBD2 (6 bases). The CDR3 DNA reads TGTGCCTGGACCTGGCGGCGGGACGGCGGGGAGCTGTTTTTT. It specifies CAWTWRRDGGELFF.